Shown below are 15 T cell receptor beta chains from a single sample sequenced in a study of T-cell memory formation after mild COVID-19. TCRdb fed the 5' RACE reads into MiXCR, producing one record per CDR3 protein. The data show 250,000 to 300,000 distinct CDR3 sequences, about 15% seen once. Sample: PBMCs or a T cell subset sorted from them (not recorded which). These receptor sequences come from a man aged 18 to 30 who had mild COVID-19 (a few samples of this study predate the infection). Cell type and time point are not known.

This clonotype turned up a few times. The chain combines TRBV29-1 with TRBJ1-1; 12 nucleotides match TRBD1. CDR1 SQVTM and CDR2 ANQGSEA come from the germline V gene. J lost 7 bases, V lost 6 bases, and 9 bases had no gene match. The CDR3 totals 14 residues. Here the CDR3 reads CSVLPGQGAGEAFF. CDR3 DNA sequence: TGCAGCGTCCTACCGGGACAGGGGGCCGGTGAAGCTTTCTTT.

The V call is TRBV23-1, the J call TRBJ1-2; no firm D call. TRBV23-1 belongs to the ORF category, with a function that is uncertain. With 2 bases removed from V and 5 bases from J, the gap between germline ends came to 9 bases. This CDR3 has 13 amino acids. This chain's CDR3 is CASSQTSVYGYTF. CDR3 sequence (DNA): TGCGCCAGCAGTCAAACGTCCGTTTATGGCTACACCTTC.

This clonotype was seen ten or more times. V gene TRBV5-1 combines with J gene TRBJ2-7; D gene unclear. The CDR3 loop spans 14 amino acids. Germline V gene data show CDR1 as SGHRS and CDR2 as YFSETQ. V shed 3 bases and J shed 1 base, with 11 bases lying between them. CDR3 bases: TGCGCCAGCAGCTACGGCTCTGGTTCCTACGAGCAGTACTTC. Amino acid sequence: CASSYGSGSYEQYF.

The V call is TRBV11-3, the J call TRBJ2-3; 11 bases align to TRBD2. The CDR3 is 18 residues long. V was pared by 4 bases and J by 5 bases, with 14 bases of the junction left unmatched. Germline CDR1 SGHNT, CDR2 YENEEA. The CDR3: CASSSSGASGGPIDTQYF. CDR3 nucleotide sequence: TGTGCCAGCAGCTCGTCGGGGGCTAGCGGGGGGCCCATAGATACGCAGTATTTT.

This clonotype was observed a handful of times. The V call is TRBV7-3, the J call TRBJ2-1; TRBD2 agrees at 11 bases. The trim removed 2 bases at V and 6 bases at J, leaving 3 bases unmatched. Germline V CDR1 and CDR2: SGHTA, FQGTGA. CDR3 size: 15 residues. CDR3 amino acids: CASSLVGLAVNEQFF. The CDR3 nucleotides read TGTGCCAGCAGCTTAGTGGGACTAGCGGTCAATGAGCAGTTCTTC. Looking up the rest from reference TRBV7-3 and TRBJ2-1 gives the full variable domain: GAGVSQTPSNKVTEKGKYVELRCDPISGHTALYWYRQSLGQGPEFLIYFQGTGAADDSGLPNDRFFAVRPEGSVSTLKIQRTERGDSAVYLCASSLVGLAVNEQFFGPGTRLTVL.

This clonotype was counted a few times. The DNA of the CDR3 is TGTGCCAGCAGCTTAGGGTGGGGGGACACCATATATTTT. It yields the protein CASSLGWGDTIYF. The chain uses TRBV7-2 and TRBJ1-3; TRBD1 is a possible D gene (5 bases). The germline gives CDR1 SGHTA, CDR2 FQGNSA. CDR3 length: 13 residues. V was cut by 1 base and J by 8 bases, with 9 bases left in between.

This chain uses TRBV12-3 or TRBV12-4 with TRBJ1-4; possible D gene TRBD1, 6 bases. Trimming took 7 bases from V and 11 from J, leaving 17 bases between them. This CDR3 has 13 amino acids. The CDR3 is CASTPGQLVKLFF. As DNA, the CDR3 is TGTGCCAGCACTCCAGGACAGTTAGTGAAACTGTTTTTT.

The rearrangement uses TRBV7-2 and TRBJ2-2; no firm D call. The CDR3 spans 14 residues. Germline-derived CDR1 and CDR2 are SGHTA and FQGNSA. Trimming pared 0 bases from V and 5 bases from J, leaving 7 bases between. CDR3 in DNA: TGTGCCAGCAGCTTAGCGCGGCGGACCGGGGAGCTGTTTTTT. As protein: CASSLARRTGELFF.

This clonotype occurred a few times. The chain joins TRBV9 to TRBJ2-3, with a possible D match to TRBD2 (7 bases). The germline V gene has CDR1 SGDLS and CDR2 YYNGEE. V was trimmed by 4 bases and J by 3 bases, leaving 18 bases between them. The CDR3 loop spans 16 amino acids. Here the CDR3 DNA reads TGTGCCAGCAGCCCAGAGGGCGGGGGCCCAACAGATACGCAGTATTTT. Translating gives CASSPEGGGPTDTQYF.

This clonotype has a handful of counts. The gene calls are TRBV5-4 and TRBJ2-1, with 8 bases that match TRBD2. The germline CDR1 and CDR2 sequences are SGHNT and YYREEE (reference sequence). The CDR3 has 15 residues. With V trimmed by 3 bases and J by 12 bases, 14 bases remained unmatched. In nucleotides, the CDR3 is TGTGCCAGCAGCTCCGGGGGGGCGTTTGGATATGCGCAGTTCTTC. Translated, it gives CASSSGGAFGYAQFF.

The chain carries TRBV6-1 and TRBJ2-1; 9 nucleotides align to TRBD1. This CDR3 contains 15 residues. Germline-derived CDR1 and CDR2 are MNHNS and SASEGT. V shed 4 bases and J 8 bases; nucleotides not matched to a gene: 9. The CDR3 sequence is CASSAPDRGKHEQFF. The CDR3 coding sequence is TGTGCCAGCAGTGCGCCGGACAGGGGTAAACATGAGCAGTTCTTC.

This clonotype was seen a handful of times. The V gene is TRBV4-2, the J gene TRBJ1-5; a weak D match, TRBD1 (5 bases). Trimming cost V 0 bases and J 7 bases, with 13 bases left between them. This CDR3 contains 15 residues. The germline gives CDR1 LGHNA, CDR2 YNFKEQ. The CDR3 region has the DNA TGTGCCAGCAGCCAAGACCGGGGGTTACGGCAGCCCCAGCATTTT. Protein product: CASSQDRGLRQPQHF.

The gene calls are TRBV24-1 and TRBJ2-3; D is perhaps TRBD1 or TRBD2 (5 bases each). Deletions cut 10 bases from V and 0 bases from J, with 13 bases between. This CDR3 region has 14 residues. The germline CDR1 and CDR2 sequences are KGHDR and SFDVKD. CDR3 sequence (DNA): TGTGCCACTCAGAAGAGGGGCAGCACAGATACGCAGTATTTT. It translates to CATQKRGSTDTQYF.

The V gene is TRBV6-1, the J gene TRBJ1-2; tentatively, D is TRBD1 (6 bases). Between the trimmed V and J ends, which lost 5 bases and 8 bases, there was a span of 21 bases. Germline V lookup: CDR1 MNHNS, CDR2 SASEGT. This CDR3 comprises 15 residues. CDR3 sequence reads: CASSPTQGSLGGYTF. CDR3 coding DNA: TGTGCCAGCAGTCCCACACAGGGTTCACTTGGCGGCTACACCTTC.

This clonotype was seen only a few times. This chain connects TRBV6-5 to TRBJ2-5, with D possibly TRBD2 on 6 matching bases. Germline lookup yields CDR1 MNHEY and CDR2 SVGAGI. V was trimmed by 5 bases and J by 2 bases, leaving 15 bases between them. The CDR3 totals 15 residues. The CDR3: CASSPTLAYQETQYF. The CDR3 DNA reads TGTGCCAGCAGTCCCACTCTAGCGTATCAAGAGACCCAGTACTTC.